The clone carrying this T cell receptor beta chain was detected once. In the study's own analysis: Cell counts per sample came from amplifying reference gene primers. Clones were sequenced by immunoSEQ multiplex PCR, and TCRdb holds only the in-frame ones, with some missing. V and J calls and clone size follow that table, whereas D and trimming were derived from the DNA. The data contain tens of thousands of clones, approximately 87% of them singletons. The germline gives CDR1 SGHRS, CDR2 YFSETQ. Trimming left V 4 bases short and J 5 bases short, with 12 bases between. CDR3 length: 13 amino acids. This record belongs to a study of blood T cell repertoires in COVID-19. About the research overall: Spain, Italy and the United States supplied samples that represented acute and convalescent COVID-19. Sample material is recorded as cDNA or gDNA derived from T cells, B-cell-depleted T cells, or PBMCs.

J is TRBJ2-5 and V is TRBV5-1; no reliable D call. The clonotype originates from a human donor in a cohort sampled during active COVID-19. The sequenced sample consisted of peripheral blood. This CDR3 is CASSSMVEETQYF. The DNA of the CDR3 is TGCGCCAGCAGCAGCATGGTGGAGGAGACCCAGTACTTC.